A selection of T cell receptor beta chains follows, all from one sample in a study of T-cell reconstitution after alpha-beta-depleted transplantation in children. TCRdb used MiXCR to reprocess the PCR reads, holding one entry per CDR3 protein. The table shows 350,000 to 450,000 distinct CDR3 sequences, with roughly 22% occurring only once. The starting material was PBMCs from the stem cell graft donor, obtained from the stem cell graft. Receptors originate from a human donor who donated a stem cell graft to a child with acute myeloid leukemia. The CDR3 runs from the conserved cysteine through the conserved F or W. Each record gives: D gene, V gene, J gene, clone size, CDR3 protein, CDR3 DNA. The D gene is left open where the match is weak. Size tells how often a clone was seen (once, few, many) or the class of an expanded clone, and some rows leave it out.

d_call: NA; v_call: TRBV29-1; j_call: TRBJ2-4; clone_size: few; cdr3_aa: CSVRTGRDIQYF; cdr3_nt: TGCAGCGTTCGTACGGGACGTGACATTCAGTACTTC
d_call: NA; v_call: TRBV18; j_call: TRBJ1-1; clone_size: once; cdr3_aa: CASSWPGQGRTEAFF; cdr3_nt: TGTGCCAGCTCGTGGCCCGGGCAGGGTAGGACTGAAGCTTTCTTT
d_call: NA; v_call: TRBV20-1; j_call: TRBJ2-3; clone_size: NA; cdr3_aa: CSAWFGLSTDTQYF; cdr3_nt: TGCAGTGCTTGGTTCGGACTCAGCACAGATACGCAGTATTTT
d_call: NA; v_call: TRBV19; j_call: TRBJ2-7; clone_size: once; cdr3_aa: CASKVGQKIGEQYF; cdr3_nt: TGTGCCAGTAAAGTTGGACAGAAGATAGGAGAGCAGTACTTC
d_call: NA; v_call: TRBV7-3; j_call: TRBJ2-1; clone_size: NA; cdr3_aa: CASSFRDMGEQFF; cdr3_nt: TGTGCCAGCAGCTTCCGGGACATGGGTGAGCAGTTCTTC
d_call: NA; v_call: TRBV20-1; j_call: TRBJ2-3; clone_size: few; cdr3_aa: CSAGEGLRTDTQYF; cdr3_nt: TGCAGTGCGGGGGAAGGACTCCGCACAGATACGCAGTATTTT
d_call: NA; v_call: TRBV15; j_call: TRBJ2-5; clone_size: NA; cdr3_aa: CATSRDPQAQETQYF; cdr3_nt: TGTGCCACCAGCAGAGACCCTCAGGCTCAAGAGACCCAGTACTTC
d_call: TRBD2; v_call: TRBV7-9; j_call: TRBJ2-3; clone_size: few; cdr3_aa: CASSLPTLAGNTDTQYF; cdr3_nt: TGTGCCAGCAGCTTACCCACACTAGCGGGAAACACAGATACGCAGTATTTT
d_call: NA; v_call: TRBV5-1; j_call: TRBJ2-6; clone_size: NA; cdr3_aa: CASSLSLTNSGANVLTF; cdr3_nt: TGCGCCAGCAGCTTGTCCCTCACGAACTCTGGGGCCAACGTCCTGACTTTC
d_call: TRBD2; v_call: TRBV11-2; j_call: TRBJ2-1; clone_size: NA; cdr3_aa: CASSLGLAGVAEQFF; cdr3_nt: TGTGCCAGCAGCTTAGGGCTAGCGGGAGTTGCTGAGCAGTTCTTC
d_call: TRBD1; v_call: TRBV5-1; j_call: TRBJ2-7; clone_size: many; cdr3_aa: CASSALQGAYEQYF; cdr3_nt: TGCGCCAGCAGCGCCCTCCAGGGGGCCTACGAGCAGTACTTC
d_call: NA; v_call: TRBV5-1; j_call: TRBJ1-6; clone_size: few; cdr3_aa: CASSLTGVGSNSPLHF; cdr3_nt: TGCGCCAGCAGCTTGACGGGGGTGGGATCTAATTCACCCCTCCACTTT
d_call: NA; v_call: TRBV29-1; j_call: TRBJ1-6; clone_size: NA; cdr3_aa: CSVGDYGSPLHF; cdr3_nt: TGCAGCGTAGGGGATTACGGCTCACCCCTCCACTTT
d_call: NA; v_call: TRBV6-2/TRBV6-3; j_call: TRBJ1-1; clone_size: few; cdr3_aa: CASSRKNTEAFF; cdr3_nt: TGTGCCAGCAGTCGGAAGAACACTGAAGCTTTCTTT
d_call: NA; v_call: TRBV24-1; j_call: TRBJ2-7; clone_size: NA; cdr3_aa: CATSQGPRGEQYF; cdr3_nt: TGTGCCACCAGCCAAGGACCAAGGGGCGAGCAGTACTTC
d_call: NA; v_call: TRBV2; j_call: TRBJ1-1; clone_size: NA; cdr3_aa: CASNDAGVATEAFF; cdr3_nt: TGTGCCAGCAATGATGCAGGGGTGGCCACTGAAGCTTTCTTT
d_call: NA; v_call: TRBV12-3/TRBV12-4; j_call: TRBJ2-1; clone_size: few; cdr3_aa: CASSLGPIQFF; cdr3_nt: TGTGCCAGCAGTTTAGGCCCGATACAGTTCTTC
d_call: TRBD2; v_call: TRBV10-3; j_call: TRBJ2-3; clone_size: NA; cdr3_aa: CAIRHTPGLALDTQYF; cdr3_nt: TGTGCCATCAGGCACACTCCGGGACTAGCCTTGGATACGCAGTATTTT
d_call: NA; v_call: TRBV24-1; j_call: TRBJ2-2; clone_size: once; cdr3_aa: CATTEGPGRRSTGELFF; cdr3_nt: TGTGCCACCACTGAGGGGCCTGGACGCCGGTCTACCGGGGAGCTGTTTTTT
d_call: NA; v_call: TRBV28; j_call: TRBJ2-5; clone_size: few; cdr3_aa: CASSFGAPTQETQYF; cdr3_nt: TGTGCCAGCAGTTTCGGTGCGCCAACTCAAGAGACCCAGTACTTC
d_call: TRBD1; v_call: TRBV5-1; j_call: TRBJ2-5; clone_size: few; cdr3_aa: CASTLGTVQETQYF; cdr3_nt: TGCGCCAGCACCCTAGGGACAGTACAAGAGACCCAGTACTTC
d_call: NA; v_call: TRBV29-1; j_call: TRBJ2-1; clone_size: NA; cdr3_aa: CSVDASARLSYNEQFF; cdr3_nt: TGCAGCGTTGATGCTAGCGCTAGACTCTCCTACAATGAGCAGTTCTTC
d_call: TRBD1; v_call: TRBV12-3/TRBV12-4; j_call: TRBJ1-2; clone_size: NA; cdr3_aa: CASSSIRTGTHYGYTF; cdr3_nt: TGTGCCAGCAGTTCTATACGGACAGGGACCCACTATGGCTACACCTTC
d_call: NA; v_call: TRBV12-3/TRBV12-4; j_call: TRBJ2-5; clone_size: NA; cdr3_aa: CASSKRTGEETQYF; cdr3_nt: TGTGCCAGCAGTAAACGGACTGGGGAAGAGACCCAGTACTTC
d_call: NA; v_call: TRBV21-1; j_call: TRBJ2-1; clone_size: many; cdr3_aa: CAGGTTSSGNHNEQFF; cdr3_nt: TGTGCGGGGGGGACCACTAGTAGCGGGAACCACAATGAGCAGTTCTTC
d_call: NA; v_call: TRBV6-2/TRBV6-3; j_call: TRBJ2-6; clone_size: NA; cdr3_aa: CASRGRGPQNSGANVLTF; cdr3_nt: TGTGCCAGCAGGGGCAGAGGACCCCAGAACTCTGGGGCCAACGTCCTGACTTTC
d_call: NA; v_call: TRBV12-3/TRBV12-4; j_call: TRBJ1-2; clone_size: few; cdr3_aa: CASSLAGGVLRGYTF; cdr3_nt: TGTGCCAGCAGTTTAGCGGGGGGCGTGTTACGTGGCTACACCTTC
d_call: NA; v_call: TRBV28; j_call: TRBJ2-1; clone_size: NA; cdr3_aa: CASSLRTPNEQFF; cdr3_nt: TGTGCCAGCAGTTTAAGGACACCCAATGAGCAGTTCTTC
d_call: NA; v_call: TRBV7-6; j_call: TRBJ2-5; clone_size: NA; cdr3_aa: CASSLAGHLQETQYF; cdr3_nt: TGTGCCAGCAGCTTAGCCGGCCATTTACAAGAGACCCAGTACTTC
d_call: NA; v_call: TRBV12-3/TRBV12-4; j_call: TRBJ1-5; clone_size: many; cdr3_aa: CASSFSRDQPQHF; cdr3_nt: TGTGCCAGCAGTTTTTCAAGGGATCAGCCCCAGCATTTT
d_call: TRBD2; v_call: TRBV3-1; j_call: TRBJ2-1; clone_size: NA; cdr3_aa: CASSRNAGVAIHEQFF; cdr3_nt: TGTGCCAGCAGCCGTAATGCGGGAGTAGCAATACATGAGCAGTTCTTC
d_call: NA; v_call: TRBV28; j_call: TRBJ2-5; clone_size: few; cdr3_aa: CASSPASLVGTQYF; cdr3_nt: TGTGCCAGCAGTCCAGCCAGCCTCGTCGGGACCCAGTACTTC
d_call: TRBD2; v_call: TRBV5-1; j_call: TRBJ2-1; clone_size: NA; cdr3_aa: CASSLKEGLAGTNEQFF; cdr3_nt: TGCGCCAGCAGCTTAAAGGAAGGACTAGCGGGTACCAATGAGCAGTTCTTC
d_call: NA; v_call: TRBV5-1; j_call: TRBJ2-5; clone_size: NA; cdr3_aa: CASSLAADSQETQYF; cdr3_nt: TGCGCCAGCAGCTTGGCCGCGGACAGTCAAGAGACCCAGTACTTC
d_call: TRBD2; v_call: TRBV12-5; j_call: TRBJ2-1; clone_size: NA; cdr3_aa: CATRLAPANEQFF; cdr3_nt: TGTGCTACCAGACTAGCGCCTGCCAATGAGCAGTTCTTC
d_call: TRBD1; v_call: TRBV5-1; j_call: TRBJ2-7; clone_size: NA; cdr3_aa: CASSWTRDSSYEQYF; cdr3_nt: TGCGCCAGCAGCTGGACCCGGGACAGCTCCTACGAGCAGTACTTC
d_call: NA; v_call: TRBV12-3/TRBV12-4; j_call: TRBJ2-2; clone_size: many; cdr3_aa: CASSLSLHELFF; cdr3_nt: TGTGCCAGCAGTTTAAGCCTACACGAGCTGTTTTTT
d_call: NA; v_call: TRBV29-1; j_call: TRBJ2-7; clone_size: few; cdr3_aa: CSVAGGNEQYF; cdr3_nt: TGCAGCGTTGCAGGTGGGAACGAGCAGTACTTC
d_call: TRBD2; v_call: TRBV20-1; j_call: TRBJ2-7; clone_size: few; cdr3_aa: CSADLAGEGSYEQYF; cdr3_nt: TGCAGTGCTGATCTAGCGGGAGAGGGCTCCTACGAGCAGTACTTC
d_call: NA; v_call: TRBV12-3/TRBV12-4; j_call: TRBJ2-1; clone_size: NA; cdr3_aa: CASSLGSPDEQFF; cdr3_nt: TGTGCCAGCAGTTTAGGTAGTCCCGATGAGCAGTTCTTC
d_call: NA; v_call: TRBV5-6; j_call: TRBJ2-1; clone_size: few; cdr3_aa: CASSLFAGESYNEQFF; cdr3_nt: TGTGCCAGCAGCTTGTTTGCAGGGGAATCCTACAATGAGCAGTTCTTC
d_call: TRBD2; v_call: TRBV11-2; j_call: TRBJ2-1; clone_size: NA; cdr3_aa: CASSSLAELYNEQFF; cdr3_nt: TGTGCCAGCAGCTCACTAGCGGAGCTGTACAATGAGCAGTTCTTC
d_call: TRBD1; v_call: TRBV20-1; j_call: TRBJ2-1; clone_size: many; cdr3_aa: CSGGGPYDNEQFF; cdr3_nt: TGCAGTGGAGGGGGCCCCTACGACAATGAGCAGTTCTTC
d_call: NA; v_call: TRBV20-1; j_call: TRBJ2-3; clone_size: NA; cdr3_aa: CSAIIQDLTDTQYF; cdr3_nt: TGCAGTGCTATAATACAGGACCTCACAGATACGCAGTATTTT
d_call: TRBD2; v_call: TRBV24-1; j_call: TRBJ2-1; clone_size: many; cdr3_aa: CATSDLGTTAYNEQFF; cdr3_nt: TGTGCCACCAGTGATTTAGGGACTACCGCCTACAATGAGCAGTTCTTC
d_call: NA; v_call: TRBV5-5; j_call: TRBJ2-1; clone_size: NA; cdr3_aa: CASSRLGAEQFF; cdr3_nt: TGTGCCAGCAGCCGCCTAGGAGCTGAGCAGTTCTTC
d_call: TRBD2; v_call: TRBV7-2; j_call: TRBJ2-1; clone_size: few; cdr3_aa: CASSLGGGGINEQFF; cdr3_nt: TGTGCCAGCAGCTTAGGTGGGGGGGGTATCAATGAGCAGTTCTTC
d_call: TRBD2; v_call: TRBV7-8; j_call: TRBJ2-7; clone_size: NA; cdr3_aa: CASSLIRGEEQYF; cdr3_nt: TGTGCCAGCAGCTTGATTCGGGGGGAGGAGCAGTACTTC
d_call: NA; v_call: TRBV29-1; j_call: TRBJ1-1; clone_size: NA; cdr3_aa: CSVGAGVGRNTEAFF; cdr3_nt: TGCAGCGTGGGGGCTGGAGTCGGACGGAACACTGAAGCTTTCTTT
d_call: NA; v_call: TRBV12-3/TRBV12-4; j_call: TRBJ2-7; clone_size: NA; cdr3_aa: CASSLSNSGKVYEQYF; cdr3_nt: TGTGCCAGCAGTTTATCTAACAGCGGCAAAGTCTACGAGCAGTACTTC
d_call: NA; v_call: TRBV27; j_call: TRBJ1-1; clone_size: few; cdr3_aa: CASSPLGTMNTEAFF; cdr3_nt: TGTGCCAGCAGCCCCCTCGGGACTATGAACACTGAAGCTTTCTTT
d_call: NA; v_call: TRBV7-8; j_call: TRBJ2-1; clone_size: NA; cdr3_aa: CASSQTAGNEQFF; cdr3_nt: TGTGCCAGCAGCCAAACGGCGGGCAATGAGCAGTTCTTC
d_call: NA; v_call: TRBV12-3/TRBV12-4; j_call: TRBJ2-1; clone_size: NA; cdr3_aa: CASSLKSGPHEQFF; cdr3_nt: TGTGCCAGCAGTTTAAAGAGTGGGCCCCATGAGCAGTTCTTC
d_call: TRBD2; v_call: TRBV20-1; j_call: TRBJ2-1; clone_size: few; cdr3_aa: CSAGTSGSYSEQFF; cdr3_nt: TGCAGTGCAGGCACTAGCGGCTCCTACAGTGAGCAGTTCTTC
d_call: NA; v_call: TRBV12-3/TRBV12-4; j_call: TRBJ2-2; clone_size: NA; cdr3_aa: CASTHNTGELFF; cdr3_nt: TGTGCCAGCACCCACAACACCGGGGAGCTGTTTTTT